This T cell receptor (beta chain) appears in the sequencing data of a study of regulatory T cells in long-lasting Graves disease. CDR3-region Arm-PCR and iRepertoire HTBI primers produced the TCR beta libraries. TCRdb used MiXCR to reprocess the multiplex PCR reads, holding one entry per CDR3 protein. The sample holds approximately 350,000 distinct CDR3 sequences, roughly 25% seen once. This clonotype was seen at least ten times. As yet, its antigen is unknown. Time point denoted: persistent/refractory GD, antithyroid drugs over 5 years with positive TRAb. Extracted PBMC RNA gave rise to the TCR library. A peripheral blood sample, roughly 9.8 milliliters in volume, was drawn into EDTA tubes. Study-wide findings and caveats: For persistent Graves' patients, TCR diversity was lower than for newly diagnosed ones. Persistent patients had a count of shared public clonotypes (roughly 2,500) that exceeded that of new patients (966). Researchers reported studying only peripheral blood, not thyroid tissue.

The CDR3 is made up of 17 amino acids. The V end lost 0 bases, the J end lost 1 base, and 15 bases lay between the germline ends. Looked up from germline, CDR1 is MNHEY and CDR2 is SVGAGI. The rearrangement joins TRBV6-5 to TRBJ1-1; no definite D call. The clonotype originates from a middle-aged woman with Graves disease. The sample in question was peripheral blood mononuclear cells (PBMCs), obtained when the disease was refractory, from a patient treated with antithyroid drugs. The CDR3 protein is CASSYSLARDRNTEAFF. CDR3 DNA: TGTGCCAGCAGTTACTCGCTGGCACGCGATAGGAACACTGAAGCTTTCTTT.